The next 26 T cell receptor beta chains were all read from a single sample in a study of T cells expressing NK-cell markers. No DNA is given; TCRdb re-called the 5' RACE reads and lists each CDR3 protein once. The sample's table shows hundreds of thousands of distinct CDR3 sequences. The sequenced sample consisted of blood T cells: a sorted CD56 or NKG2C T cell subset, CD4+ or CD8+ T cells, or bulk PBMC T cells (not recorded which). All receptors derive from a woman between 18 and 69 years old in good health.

The CDR3 sequence is CAISETSARTPPNYGYTF. The gene calls are TRBV10-3 and TRBJ1-2. The V gene's germline CDR1 is ENHRY and CDR2 SYGVKD. This CDR3 comprises 18 residues.

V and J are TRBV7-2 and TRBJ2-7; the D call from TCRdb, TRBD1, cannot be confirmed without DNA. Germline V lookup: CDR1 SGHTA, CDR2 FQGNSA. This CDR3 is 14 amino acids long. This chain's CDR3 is CASSWDRSSYEQYF. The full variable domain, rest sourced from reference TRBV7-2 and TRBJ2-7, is GAGVSQSPSNKVTEKGKDVELRCDPISGHTALYWYRQSLGQGLEFLIYFQGNSAPDKSGLPSDRFSAERTGGSVSTLTIQRTQQEDSAVYLCASSWDRSSYEQYFGPGTRLTVT.

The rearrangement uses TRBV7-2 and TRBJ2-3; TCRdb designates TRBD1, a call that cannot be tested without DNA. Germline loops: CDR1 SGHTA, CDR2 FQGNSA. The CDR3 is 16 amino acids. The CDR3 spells CASSLAGTPGLRTQYF.

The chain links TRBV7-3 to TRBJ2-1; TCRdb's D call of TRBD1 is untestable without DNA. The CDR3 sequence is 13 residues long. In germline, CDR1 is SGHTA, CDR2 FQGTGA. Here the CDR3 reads CASSARGTNEQFF.

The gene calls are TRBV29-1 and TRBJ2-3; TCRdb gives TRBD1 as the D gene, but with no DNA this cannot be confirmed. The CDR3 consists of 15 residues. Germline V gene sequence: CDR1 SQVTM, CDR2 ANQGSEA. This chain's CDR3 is CSVGVRDTIVDTQYF.

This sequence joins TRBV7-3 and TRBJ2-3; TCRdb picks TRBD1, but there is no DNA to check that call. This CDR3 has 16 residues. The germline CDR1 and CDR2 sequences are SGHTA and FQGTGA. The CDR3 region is CASSFAARGGGDTQYF.

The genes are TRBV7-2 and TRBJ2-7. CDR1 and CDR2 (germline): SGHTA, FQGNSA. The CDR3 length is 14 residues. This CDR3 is CASSLDLSGYEQYF.

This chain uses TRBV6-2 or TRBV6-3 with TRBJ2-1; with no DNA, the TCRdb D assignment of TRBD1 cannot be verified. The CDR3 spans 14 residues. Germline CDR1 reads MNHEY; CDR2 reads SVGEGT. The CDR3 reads CASSYAGAINEQFF.

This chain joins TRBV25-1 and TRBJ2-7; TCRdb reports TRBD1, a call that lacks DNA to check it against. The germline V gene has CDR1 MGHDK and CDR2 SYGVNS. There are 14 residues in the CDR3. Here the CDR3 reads CASSRDRVSSEQYF.

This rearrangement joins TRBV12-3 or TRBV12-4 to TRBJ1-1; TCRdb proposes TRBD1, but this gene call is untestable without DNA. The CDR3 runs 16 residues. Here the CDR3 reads CASSRDDPVRNTEAFF.

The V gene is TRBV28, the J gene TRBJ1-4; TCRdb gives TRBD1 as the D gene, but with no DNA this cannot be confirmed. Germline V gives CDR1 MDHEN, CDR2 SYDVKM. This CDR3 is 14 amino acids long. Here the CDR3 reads CASSLGGLSEKLFF.

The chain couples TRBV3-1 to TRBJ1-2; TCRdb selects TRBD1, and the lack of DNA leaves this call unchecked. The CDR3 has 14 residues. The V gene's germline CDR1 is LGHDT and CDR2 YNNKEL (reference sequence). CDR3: CASSQEKGGYGYTF.

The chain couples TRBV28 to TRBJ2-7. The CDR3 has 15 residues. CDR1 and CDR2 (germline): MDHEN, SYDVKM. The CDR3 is CASSLPQESSYEQYF.

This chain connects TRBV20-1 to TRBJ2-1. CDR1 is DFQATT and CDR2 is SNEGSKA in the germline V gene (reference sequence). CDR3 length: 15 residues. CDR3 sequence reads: CSARILARSYNEQFF.

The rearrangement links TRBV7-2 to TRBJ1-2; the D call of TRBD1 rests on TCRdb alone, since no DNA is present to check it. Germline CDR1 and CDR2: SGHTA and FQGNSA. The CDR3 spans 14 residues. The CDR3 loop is CASSFRQAGFGYTF.

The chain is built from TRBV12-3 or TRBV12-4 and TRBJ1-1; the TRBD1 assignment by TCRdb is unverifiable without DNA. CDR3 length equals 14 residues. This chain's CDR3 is CASSWGAGNTEAFF.

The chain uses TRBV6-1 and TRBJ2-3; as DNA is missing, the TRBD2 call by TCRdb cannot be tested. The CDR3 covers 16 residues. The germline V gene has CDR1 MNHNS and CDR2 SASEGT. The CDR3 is CASSHTTVGGADTQYF.

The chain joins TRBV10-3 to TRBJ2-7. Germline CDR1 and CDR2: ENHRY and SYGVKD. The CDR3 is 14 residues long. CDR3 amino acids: CAISDPGLRYEQYF.

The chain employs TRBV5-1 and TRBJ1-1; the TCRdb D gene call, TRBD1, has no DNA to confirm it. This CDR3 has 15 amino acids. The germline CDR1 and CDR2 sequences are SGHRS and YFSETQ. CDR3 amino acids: CASSPRDTMNTEAFF.

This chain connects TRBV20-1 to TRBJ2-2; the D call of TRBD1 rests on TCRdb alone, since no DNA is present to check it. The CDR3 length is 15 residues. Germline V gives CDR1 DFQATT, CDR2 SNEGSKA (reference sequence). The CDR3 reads CSARDDRLNTGELFF.

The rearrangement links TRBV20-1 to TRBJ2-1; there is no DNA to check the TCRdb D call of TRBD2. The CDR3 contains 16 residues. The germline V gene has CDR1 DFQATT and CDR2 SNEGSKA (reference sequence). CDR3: CSARELAGGGYNEQFF.

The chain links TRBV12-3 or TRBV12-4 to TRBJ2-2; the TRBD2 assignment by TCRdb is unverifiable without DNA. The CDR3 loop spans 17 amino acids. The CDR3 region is CASSAWTSGSGAGELFF.

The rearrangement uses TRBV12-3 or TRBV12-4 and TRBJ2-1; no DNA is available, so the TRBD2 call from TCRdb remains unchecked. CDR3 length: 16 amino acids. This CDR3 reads CASSLWLASGHNEQFF.

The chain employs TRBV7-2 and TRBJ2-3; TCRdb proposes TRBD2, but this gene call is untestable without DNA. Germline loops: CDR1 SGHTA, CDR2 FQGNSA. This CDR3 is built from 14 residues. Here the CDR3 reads CASRVRAGTDTQYF.

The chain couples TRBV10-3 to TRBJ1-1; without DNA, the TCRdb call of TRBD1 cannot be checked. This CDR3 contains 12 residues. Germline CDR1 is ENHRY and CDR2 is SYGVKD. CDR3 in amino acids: CAISDRGLEAFF.

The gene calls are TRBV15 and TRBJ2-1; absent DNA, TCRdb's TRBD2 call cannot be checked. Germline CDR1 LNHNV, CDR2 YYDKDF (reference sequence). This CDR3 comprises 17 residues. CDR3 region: CATSRDWASGSYNEQFF.